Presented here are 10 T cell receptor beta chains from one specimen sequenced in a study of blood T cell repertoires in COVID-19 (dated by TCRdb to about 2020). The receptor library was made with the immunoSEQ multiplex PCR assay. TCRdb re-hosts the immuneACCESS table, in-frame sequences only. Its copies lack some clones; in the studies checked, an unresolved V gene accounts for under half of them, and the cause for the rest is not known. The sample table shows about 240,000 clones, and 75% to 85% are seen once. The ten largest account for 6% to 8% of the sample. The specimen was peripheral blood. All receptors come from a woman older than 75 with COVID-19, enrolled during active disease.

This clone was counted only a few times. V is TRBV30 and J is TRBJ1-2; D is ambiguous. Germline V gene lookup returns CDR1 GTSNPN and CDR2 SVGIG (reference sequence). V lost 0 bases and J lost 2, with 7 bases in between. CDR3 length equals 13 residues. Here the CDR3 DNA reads TGTGCCTGGAGTGTACTGATGAACTATGGCTACACCTTC. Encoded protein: CAWSVLMNYGYTF.

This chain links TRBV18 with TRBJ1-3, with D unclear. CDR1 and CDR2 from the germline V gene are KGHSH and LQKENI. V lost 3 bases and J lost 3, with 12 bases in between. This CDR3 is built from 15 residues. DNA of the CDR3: TGTGCCAGCTCACCCAGCGACTTGAGTGGAAACACCATATATTTT. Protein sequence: CASSPSDLSGNTIYF.

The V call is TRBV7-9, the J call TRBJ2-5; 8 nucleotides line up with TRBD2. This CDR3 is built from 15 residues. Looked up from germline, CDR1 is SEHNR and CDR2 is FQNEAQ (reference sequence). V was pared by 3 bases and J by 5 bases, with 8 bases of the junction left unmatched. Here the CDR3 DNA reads TGTGCCAGCAGCTTGACGGGAGGGCCGGTGGAGACCCAGTACTTC. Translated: CASSLTGGPVETQYF.

The CDR3 DNA reads as TGTGCCAGCAGCCTCGTGACAGGGGGCTTCTACGAGCAGTACTTC. Protein sequence: CASSLVTGGFYEQYF. This chain joins TRBV7-8 and TRBJ2-7, with 10 nucleotides matching TRBD1. Germline loops: CDR1 SGHVS, CDR2 FQNEAQ. The CDR3 length is 15 residues. V lost 5 bases, J lost 3 bases, and 7 bases stayed unmatched.

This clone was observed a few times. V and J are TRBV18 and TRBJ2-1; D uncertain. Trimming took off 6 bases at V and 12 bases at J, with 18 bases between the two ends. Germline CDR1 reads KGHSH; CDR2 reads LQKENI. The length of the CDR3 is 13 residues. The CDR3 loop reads CASSPLETERQFF. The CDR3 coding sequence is TGTGCCAGCTCGCCCCTCGAGACGGAGCGGCAGTTCTTC.

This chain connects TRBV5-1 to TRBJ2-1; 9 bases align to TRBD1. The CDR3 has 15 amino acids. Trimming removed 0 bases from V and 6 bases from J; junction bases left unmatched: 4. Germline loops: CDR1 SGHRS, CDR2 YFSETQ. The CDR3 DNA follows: TGCGCCAGCAGCTTGGGGGACAGGGTTCGCAATGAGCAGTTCTTC. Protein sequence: CASSLGDRVRNEQFF.

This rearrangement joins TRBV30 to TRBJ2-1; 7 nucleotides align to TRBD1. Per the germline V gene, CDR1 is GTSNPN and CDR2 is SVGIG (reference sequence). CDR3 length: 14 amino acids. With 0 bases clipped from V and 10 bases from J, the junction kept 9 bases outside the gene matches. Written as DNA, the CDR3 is TGTGCCTGGAGTGTACTTAGGGGGCAGGGAGAGCAGTTCTTC. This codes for CAWSVLRGQGEQFF. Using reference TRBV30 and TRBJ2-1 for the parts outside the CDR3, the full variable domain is SQTIHQWPATLVQPVGSPLSLECTVEGTSNPNLYWYRQAAGRGLQLLFYSVGIGQISSEVPQNLSASRPQDRQFILSSKKLLLSDSGFYLCAWSVLRGQGEQFFGPGTRLTVL.

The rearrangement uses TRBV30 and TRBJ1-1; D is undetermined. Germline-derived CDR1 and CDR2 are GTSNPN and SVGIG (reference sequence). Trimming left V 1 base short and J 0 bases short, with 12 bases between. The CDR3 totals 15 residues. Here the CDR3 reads CAWSEKNFMNTEAFF. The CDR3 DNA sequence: TGTGCCTGGAGTGAGAAGAACTTTATGAACACTGAAGCTTTCTTT.

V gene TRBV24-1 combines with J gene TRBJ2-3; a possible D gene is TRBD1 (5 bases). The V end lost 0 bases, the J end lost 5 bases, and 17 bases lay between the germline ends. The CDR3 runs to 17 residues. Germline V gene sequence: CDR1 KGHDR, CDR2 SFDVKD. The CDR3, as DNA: TGTGCCACCAGTGATTTGAGTACGGCCGCCCAGGGAGATACGCAGTATTTT. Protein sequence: CATSDLSTAAQGDTQYF.

The CDR3 region has the DNA TGTGCCAGCAGCTCGGCAGGAGAGGGGGTTCCCTTAGTAGGAGAGACCCAGTACTTC. Translated, it gives CASSSAGEGVPLVGETQYF. This sequence joins TRBV12-1 and TRBJ2-5; the table's D call TRBD1 went unverified against the DNA. TRBV12-1 is termed a pseudogene. This CDR3 region has 19 residues.